What follows are 29 T cell receptor beta chains derived from one specimen sequenced in a study of prognosis after radiotherapy for stage I lung cancer. Template was genomic DNA; TCR beta CDR3 amplified in two multiplex PCR rounds. Amplification in first-round PCR relied on primers specific to each TRBV and TRBJ gene. TCRdb ran MiXCR on the multiplex PCR reads and lists one entry per CDR3 protein. Of 12,000 to 15,000 distinct CDR3 sequences listed, around 40% are singletons. The starting material was PBMCs, obtained before or after stereotactic body radiation therapy (not recorded which). The receptor set was obtained from a donor aged 50 or older with non-small cell lung cancer.

This clonotype was seen once. A far larger clone differs by one base, so this is likely a read error. The chain is built from TRBV6-4 and TRBJ1-4; D unclear. The CDR3 runs 14 residues. The germline CDR1 and CDR2 sequences are MRHNA and SNTAGT. The ends were cut back, 11 bases at V and 7 bases at J, with 20 bases in the middle. Written as DNA, the CDR3 is TGTGCCGTCAAGAATGGTGGGTCGGCTGAAAAACTGTTTTTT. It yields the protein CAVKNGGSAEKLFF.

Turning to this clonotype: A far bigger clonotype differs at one base, so this is likely a read error. The gene calls are TRBV6-4 and TRBJ2-5, with D uncertain. The J call may be wrong; the DNA end is better matched by TRBJ2-1. Germline CDR1 and CDR2: MRHNA and SNTAGT. The CDR3 is 13 residues long. The DNA for the CDR3 is TGTGCCAGCAGCTCCTCTGAGGACAATGAGCAGTTCTTC. Translating it yields CASSSSEDNEQFF.

This clonotype counts as medium-sized (0.01 to 0.1%). In DNA form, the CDR3 reads TGTGCCAGCAGTTTAATAGGAGATACGCAGTATTTT. Translation gives CASSLIGDTQYF. This sequence joins TRBV27 and TRBJ2-3; D is ambiguous. Trimming removed 2 bases at V and 5 bases at J, with 5 bases between. This CDR3 is built from 12 residues. Per germline, CDR1 MNHEY and CDR2 SMNVEV (reference sequence).

The rearrangement links TRBV28 to TRBJ1-4, with D possibly matching TRBD1 (5 bases). Germline V lookup: CDR1 MDHEN, CDR2 SYDVKM. The CDR3 has 15 residues. The CDR3 sequence is CDGSFVGGRREKLFF. CDR3 coding DNA: TGTGACGGCAGTTTTGTTGGGGGGAGGAGAGAAAAACTGTTTTTT.

By its share, this clonotype is medium-sized. V usage is TRBV11-2 and J usage is TRBJ1-2, with no clear D. CDR3 length: 14 residues. Trimming removed 5 bases at V and 2 bases at J, with 12 bases between. The germline V gene encodes CDR1 SGHAT and CDR2 FQNNGV. The CDR3 protein is CASSRISGNYGYTF. The CDR3 DNA reads as TGTGCCAGCAGCCGGATATCGGGCAACTATGGCTACACCTTC.

With respect to this clonotype: One end of the junction varies from germline; a read error may be responsible. CDR3 bases: TGTGCCAGCAGTTCCAAGGGGCCCTCCCTTCCCCAGGATTTT. Protein sequence: CASSSKGPSLPQDF. The rearrangement uses TRBV28 and TRBJ1-5, with TRBD1 as a possible D gene (5 bases). The CDR3 is 14 residues long. From germline, CDR1 is MDHEN and CDR2 SYDVKM. The full variable domain, in which reference TRBV28 and TRBJ1-5 provide the parts outside the CDR3, is DVKVTQSSRYLVKRTGEKVFLECVQDMDHENMFWYRQDPGLGLRLIYFSYDVKMKEKGDIPEGYSVSREKKERFSLILESASTNQTSMYLCASSSKGPSLPQDFGDGTRLSIL.

In its sample, this clonotype was seen many times. CDR3 nucleotides: TGTGCCAGTAGTGTCACAGGGTTGGGTGGCTACACCTTC. Translated: CASSVTGLGGYTF. The chain is built from TRBV19 and TRBJ1-2, with D possibly TRBD1 on 6 matching bases. CDR3 size: 13 residues. Germline V CDR1 and CDR2: LNHDA, SQIVND (reference sequence). V lost 5 bases, J lost 7 bases, and 14 bases lay in between.

There are many counts of this clonotype. The J gene is TRBJ2-7, the V gene TRBV4-2; 8 bases map to TRBD2. The CDR3 is 18 amino acids. With V trimmed by 1 base and J by 1 base, 12 bases remained unmatched. The germline CDR1 and CDR2 sequences are LGHNA and YNFKEQ. DNA of the CDR3: TGTGCCAGCAGCCAAGGATTAGCGGGAACAACTCGGTCCTACGAGCAGTACTTC. Its translation: CASSQGLAGTTRSYEQYF.

This clonotype showed up many times. V usage is TRBV20-1 and J usage is TRBJ2-2, with D hard to call. Germline CDR1 reads DFQATT; CDR2 reads SNEGSKA (reference sequence). The CDR3 length is 14 residues. V lost 3 bases and J lost 6, with 14 bases in between. This CDR3 reads CSASRLDRPGELFF. The CDR3 DNA is TGCAGTGCTAGCCGGCTGGACCGGCCCGGGGAGCTGTTTTTT.

The sample holds a few counts of this clonotype. This may arise from a read error, as a much more abundant clone is one base away. This chain connects TRBV3-1 to TRBJ1-1, with D hard to call. This CDR3 has 15 residues. Germline-derived CDR1 and CDR2 are LGHDT and YNNKEL (reference sequence). The CDR3 spells CARSPPRGRHTEAFF. The DNA of the CDR3 is TGTGCCCGCAGCCCCCCCCGGGGTCGTCACACTGAAGCTTTCTTT.

This clonotype was counted at least ten times. V gene TRBV6-2 or TRBV6-3 combines with J gene TRBJ1-1; D not certain. CDR1 is MNHEY and CDR2 is SVGEGT in the germline V gene. This CDR3 spans 14 amino acids. Trimming took 0 bases from V and 1 from J, leaving 6 bases between them. CDR3 amino acids: CASSYSFENTEAFF. The CDR3 nucleotides read TGTGCCAGCAGTTACTCTTTCGAGAACACTGAAGCTTTCTTT.

This chain uses TRBV2 with TRBJ2-1, with 11 positions matching TRBD2. The V segment lost 11 bases and the J segment 7 bases; nucleotides outside the gene matches: 7. The germline V gene has CDR1 SNHLY and CDR2 FYNNEI. The CDR3 length is 13 residues. This CDR3 reads CAGIAGGINEQFF. CDR3 DNA sequence: TGTGCCGGCATAGCGGGAGGGATAAATGAGCAGTTCTTC.

This clonotype appeared a few times. The chain employs TRBV4-1 and TRBJ2-5; D remains unclear. This CDR3 region has 15 residues. The V gene lost 3 bases and the J gene lost 2 bases, with 13 bases spanning the gap. Germline CDR1 is MGHRA and CDR2 is YSYEKL. CDR3 sequence: CASSQAVDPQETQYF. CDR3 nucleotides: TGCGCCAGCAGCCAGGCCGTCGATCCTCAAGAGACCCAGTACTTC.

Points on this clonotype: At one end the junction does not follow the germline gene, possibly because of a read error. V gene TRBV6-1 combines with J gene TRBJ1-3; no clear D. Per germline, CDR1 MNHNS and CDR2 SASEGT. This CDR3 region has 14 residues. The chain's CDR3 is CASSGHGVVNSIYF. The DNA for the CDR3 is TGTGCCAGCAGTGGACACGGTGTGGTAAACTCCATATATTTT.

This clonotype was recorded many times. V is TRBV19 and J is TRBJ2-1, with TRBD2 identical over 9 bases. There are 14 residues in the CDR3. With 4 bases clipped from V and 6 bases from J, the junction kept 4 bases outside the gene matches. CDR1 and CDR2 from the germline V gene are LNHDA and SQIVND (reference sequence). CDR3 bases: TGTGCCAGTAGTAGGCTAGCGGGGCTCAATGAGCAGTTCTTC. Its protein product is CASSRLAGLNEQFF.

This clonotype showed up many times. This rearrangement joins TRBV27 to TRBJ1-2, with D possibly being TRBD1 (6 bases). In germline, CDR1 is MNHEY, CDR2 SMNVEV (reference sequence). The CDR3 is 14 amino acids. V lost 6 bases and J lost 6, with 17 bases in between. Here the CDR3 reads CASRLAGDIDGYTF. The CDR3 coding sequence is TGTGCCAGCAGGCTGGCAGGGGATATTGATGGCTACACCTTC.

In the case of this clonotype: A clone one base away is much larger, so this may be a read error. This chain connects TRBV9 to TRBJ2-5, with 15 bases lining up with TRBD2. Germline-derived CDR1 and CDR2 are SGDLS and YYNGEE. Trimming cost V 2 bases and J 5 bases; bases outside gene matches: 7. The CDR3 has 17 residues. The CDR3 DNA sequence: TGTGCCAGCAGCGTTGGGACTAGCGGGGGGTCACGTGAGACCCAGTACTTC. This encodes CASSVGTSGGSRETQYF.

For this clonotype: A far more abundant clone sits one base away, making this likely a read error. Here the CDR3 reads CASILRASSTEAFF. The DNA of the CDR3 is TGTGCCAGCATACTCAGGGCAAGCAGCACTGAAGCTTTCTTT. This chain joins TRBV6-4 and TRBJ1-1; tentative D call: TRBD1 (5 bases). Trimming cost V 7 bases and J 4 bases, with 16 bases left between them. The germline gives CDR1 MRHNA, CDR2 SNTAGT. The CDR3 is made up of 14 amino acids.

In this sample, this clonotype turned up many times. The gene calls are TRBV5-1 and TRBJ2-4, with D unclear. The CDR3 contains 15 residues. Trimming pared 3 bases from V and 1 base from J, leaving 11 bases between. Germline values: CDR1 SGHRS, CDR2 YFSETQ. The CDR3 loop is CASSSGRLAKNIQYF. CDR3 DNA sequence: TGCGCCAGCAGCTCCGGTAGACTCGCCAAAAACATTCAGTACTTC.

Many counts were recorded for this clonotype. The V gene is TRBV10-3, the J gene TRBJ2-2, with a weak D call TRBD1 (6 bases). Germline V CDR1 and CDR2: ENHRY, SYGVKD. V lost 2 bases and J lost 6, with 10 bases in between. There are 14 residues in the CDR3. CDR3 in amino acids: CAISEAQGPGELFF. The CDR3 bases are TGTGCCATCAGTGAGGCACAGGGACCCGGGGAGCTGTTTTTT.

This clonotype came up many times. This chain connects TRBV3-1 to TRBJ2-3; D may be TRBD2 (6 bases). The CDR3 contains 14 residues. V lost 1 base and J 1 base, leaving 6 bases between the germline ends. Germline V lookup: CDR1 LGHDT, CDR2 YNNKEL (reference sequence). CDR3 loop: CASSQGGGTDTQYF. CDR3 DNA: TGTGCCAGCAGCCAAGGGGGGGGCACAGATACGCAGTATTTT.

This clonotype was observed at least ten times. This chain uses TRBV2 with TRBJ2-4; 11 bases match TRBD1. V lost 4 bases and J lost 0; bases outside the gene matches: 14. Germline assignment: CDR1 SNHLY and CDR2 FYNNEI. The CDR3 has 20 residues. This CDR3 is CASSVPRDRGRAIAKNIQYF. The CDR3 DNA sequence: TGTGCCAGCAGTGTTCCCCGGGACAGGGGGAGAGCAATAGCCAAAAACATTCAGTACTTC.

This clonotype was observed at least ten times. The germline gene is not matched at one end of the junction; a read error may be the cause. The chain recombines TRBV2 with TRBJ1-1; D is possibly TRBD1 (6 bases). Germline CDR1 and CDR2: SNHLY and FYNNEI. The CDR3 has 12 residues. The CDR3 loop reads CASSETGPPLFF. The CDR3 DNA is TGTGCCAGCAGTGAAACAGGGCCCCCCCTCTTTTTT.

This clonotype has ten or more counts. This chain links TRBV12-3 or TRBV12-4 with TRBJ2-3; D ambiguous. Trimming stripped 2 bases from V and 8 bases from J, with 11 bases between. There are 13 residues in the CDR3. The DNA for the CDR3 is TGTGCCAGCAGTTTACGGAGTGAAGGTACGCAGTATTTT. Translation gives CASSLRSEGTQYF.

This clonotype was detected only once. This chain links TRBV20-1 with TRBJ2-7, with TRBD2 identical over 8 bases. Germline trimming cut 6 bases from V and 2 bases from J; bases unmatched to any gene: 9. The CDR3 runs to 14 residues. Germline V gene lookup returns CDR1 DFQATT and CDR2 SNEGSKA (reference sequence). The CDR3 spells CSAVISGATYEQYF. For the CDR3, the DNA is TGCAGTGCCGTGATTAGCGGGGCGACCTACGAGCAGTACTTC.

The rearrangement joins TRBV20-1 to TRBJ2-7, with 12 bases fitting TRBD2. Unmatched junction bases numbered 7, after V lost 6 bases and J lost 4 bases. Germline CDR1 DFQATT, CDR2 SNEGSKA (reference sequence). The CDR3 is 14 amino acids. The CDR3 bases are TGCAGTGCGAAAACTAGCGGGGGGTTTTACGAGCAGTACTTC. It codes for CSAKTSGGFYEQYF.

As concerns this clonotype: At one boundary the junction diverges from the germline segment, which might be a read error. This chain joins TRBV2 and TRBJ1-6, with a tentative D call TRBD1 (6 bases). CDR3 length: 12 residues. The V gene's germline CDR1 is SNHLY and CDR2 FYNNEI. CDR3 region: CACSGDDSPVHF. As DNA, the CDR3 is TGTGCCTGTTCAGGGGATGATTCACCCGTCCACTTT.

The J gene is TRBJ1-1, the V gene TRBV5-1, with D perhaps matching TRBD1 (5 bases). Germline V gives CDR1 SGHRS, CDR2 YFSETQ. This CDR3 has 16 amino acids. The V end was cut by 4 bases, the J end by 4 bases, with 20 bases between. The CDR3 is CASSVGRRGGGTEAFF. CDR3 sequence (DNA): TGCGCCAGCAGCGTCGGCAGGAGGGGCGGTGGCACTGAAGCTTTCTTT.

Of note for this clonotype: This probably arose from a read error, given a far larger clone one base away. The chain has TRBV11-2 and TRBJ2-5; a weak D match, TRBD2 (5 bases). Matching the DNA end better, TRBJ2-1 makes the J call doubtful. This CDR3 has 15 residues. Germline values: CDR1 SGHAT, CDR2 FQNNGV. CDR3 loop: CASSLRPDRGIEQFF. The CDR3 coding sequence is TGTGCCAGCAGCTTAAGGCCGGATAGAGGGATAGAGCAGTTCTTC.